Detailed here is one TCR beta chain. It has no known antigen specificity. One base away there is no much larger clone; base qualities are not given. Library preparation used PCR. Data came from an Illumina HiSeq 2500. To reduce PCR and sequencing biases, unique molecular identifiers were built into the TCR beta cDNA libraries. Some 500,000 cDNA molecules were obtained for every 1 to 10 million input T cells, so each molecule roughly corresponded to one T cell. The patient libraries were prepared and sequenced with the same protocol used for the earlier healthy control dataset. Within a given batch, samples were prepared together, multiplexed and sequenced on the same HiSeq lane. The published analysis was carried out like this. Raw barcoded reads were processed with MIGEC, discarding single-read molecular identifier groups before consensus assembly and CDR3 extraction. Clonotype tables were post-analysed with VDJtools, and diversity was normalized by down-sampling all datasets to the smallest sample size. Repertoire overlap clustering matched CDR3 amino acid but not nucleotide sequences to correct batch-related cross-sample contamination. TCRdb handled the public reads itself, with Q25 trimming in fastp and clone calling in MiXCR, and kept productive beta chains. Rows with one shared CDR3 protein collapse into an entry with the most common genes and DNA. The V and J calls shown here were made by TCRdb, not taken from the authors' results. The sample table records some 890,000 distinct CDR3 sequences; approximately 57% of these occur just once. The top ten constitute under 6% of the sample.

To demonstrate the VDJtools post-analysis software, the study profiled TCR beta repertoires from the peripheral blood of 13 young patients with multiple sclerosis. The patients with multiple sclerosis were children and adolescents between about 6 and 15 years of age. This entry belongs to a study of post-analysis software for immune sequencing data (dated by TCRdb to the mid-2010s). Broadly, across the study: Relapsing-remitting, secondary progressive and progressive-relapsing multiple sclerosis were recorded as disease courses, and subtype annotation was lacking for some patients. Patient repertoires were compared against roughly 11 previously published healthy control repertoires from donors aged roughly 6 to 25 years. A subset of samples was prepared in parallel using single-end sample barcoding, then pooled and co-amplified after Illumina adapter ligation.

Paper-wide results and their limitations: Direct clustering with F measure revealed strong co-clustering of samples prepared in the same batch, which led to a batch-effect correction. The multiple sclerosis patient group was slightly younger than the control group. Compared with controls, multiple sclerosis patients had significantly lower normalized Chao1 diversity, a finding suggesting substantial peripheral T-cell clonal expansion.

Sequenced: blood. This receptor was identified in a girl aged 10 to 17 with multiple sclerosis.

The sequence in DNA is TGTGCCAGCAGCGAAGCGACAGGGTGGGCTTTCTTT. This codes for CASSEATGWAFF. The chain links TRBV5-6 with TRBJ1-1, with 7 central nucleotides matching TRBD1. Measured from the cysteine to the phenylalanine, the CDR3 is 12 residues long. The DNA shown is the 36-base CDR3, in frame from base 1. CDR1 is given as SGHDT and CDR2 as YYEEEE, both from the germline V gene. V and J are trimmed by 4 bases and 11 bases, and the gene matches miss 8 bases of the junction.